The 8 T cell receptor beta chains listed next were all sequenced from one sample in a study of T cell responses to AZD1222 COVID-19 vaccine. Sequencing was performed with immunoSEQ multiplex PCR; in TCRdb, only in-frame clones are kept and a portion is missing. The sample shows approximately 140,000 clones, about 90% of them seen only once. The sample consisted of peripheral blood, taken 28 days after the second AZD1222 dose. The origin of the receptors is an adult who received the AZD1222 COVID-19 vaccine.

The V gene is TRBV28, the J gene TRBJ1-4; a possible D gene is TRBD1 (6 bases). The V end was cut by 7 bases, the J end by 8 bases, with 20 bases between. This CDR3 spans 15 amino acids. Germline CDR1 reads MDHEN; CDR2 reads SYDVKM. CDR3 sequence (DNA): TGTGCCAGCACCCCGGGGGGCGCGGGAGAAGAAAAACTGTTTTTT. Translated, it gives CASTPGGAGEEKLFF.

This chain links TRBV3-1 (or the pseudogene TRBV3-2) with TRBJ1-4, with D possibly TRBD1 on 5 matching bases. Trimming left V 4 bases short and J 4 bases short, with 13 bases between. The length of the CDR3 is 15 residues. CDR1 and CDR2 from the germline V gene are LGHDT and YNNKEL (reference sequence). The CDR3 protein is CASSLAGQGNEKLFF. The CDR3 DNA follows: TGTGCCAGCAGCCTTGCGGGCCAGGGTAATGAAAAACTGTTTTTT.

The chain recombines TRBV24-1 with TRBJ2-1; D gene unclear. CDR1 and CDR2 (germline): KGHDR, SFDVKD. The CDR3 has 15 amino acids. Trimming pared 3 bases from V and 7 bases from J, leaving 15 bases between. CDR3 sequence: CATSDPNLSRNEQFF. In nucleotides, the CDR3 is TGTGCCACCAGTGATCCTAACCTTTCTAGGAATGAGCAGTTCTTC.

This chain links TRBV7-6 with TRBJ2-1; D remains ambiguous. CDR3 length: 13 residues. Trimming took off 1 base at V and 15 bases at J, with 16 bases between the two ends. CDR1 is SGHVS and CDR2 is FNYEAQ in the germline V gene. In DNA, the CDR3 is TGTGCCAGCAGCTTAGATTCCCGAACTCAGGTGTTCTTC. Translating it yields CASSLDSRTQVFF.

The CDR3 sequence: CASSLGDAEAFF. Written as DNA, the CDR3 is TGTGCCAGCAGCCTCGGTGACGCTGAAGCTTTCTTT. The chain uses TRBV5-6 and TRBJ1-1; D is unclear. CDR1 is SGHDT, CDR2 YYEEEE, per germline. V lost 4 bases and J lost 6, with 10 bases in between. The CDR3 length is 12 residues.

The chain combines TRBV2 with TRBJ1-4; the D is unclear. The CDR3 runs to 13 residues. Trimming removed 8 bases at V and 5 bases at J, with 12 bases between. Looked up from germline, CDR1 is SNHLY and CDR2 is FYNNEI. In nucleotides, the CDR3 is TGTGCCAGCCACCGGGATCCCAATGAAAAACTGTTTTTT. Its translation is CASHRDPNEKLFF.

The chain combines TRBV7-3 with TRBJ2-3; no clear D gene. The CDR3 covers 12 residues. Germline V lookup: CDR1 SGHTA, CDR2 FQGTGA. The ends were cut back, 8 bases at V and 0 bases at J, with 6 bases in the middle. The CDR3 coding sequence is TGTGCCAGCGGGTTTAGCACAGATACGCAGTATTTT. It codes for CASGFSTDTQYF.

V and J are TRBV6-5 and TRBJ1-2; tentative D call: TRBD1 (6 bases). V was trimmed by 5 bases and J by 8 bases, leaving 15 bases between them. CDR3 length: 13 residues. CDR1 is MNHEY, CDR2 SVGAGI, per germline. In nucleotides, the CDR3 is TGTGCCAGCAGTCCTAGGACAGTCCTCGGCTACACCTTC. This encodes CASSPRTVLGYTF.